This T cell receptor beta chain was observed in a study of OX40 agonist ivuxolimab in advanced cancers. At the level of the study: Previous treatment with anti-PD-1, anti-PD-L1 or anti-CTLA-4 therapy was allowed; 40% had received some. The study's findings and limits: Still undetermined is the antigen specificity of the expanded peripheral T cells. At 0.1 to 3.0 mg/kg and by week 6, CD4+ and CD8+ T cells in the blood had expanded clonally.

This clone was counted once. Its target is unknown. Profiled with immunoSEQ multiplex PCR; TCRdb holds only in-frame clones, not every one. The sample records approximately 81,000 clones, roughly 80% being singletons. The V gene's germline CDR1 is SGHKS and CDR2 YYEKEE (reference sequence). This CDR3 spans 14 amino acids. Trimming stripped 4 bases from V and 5 bases from J, with 12 bases between. The sequence was obtained from an adult with an advanced solid tumor such as melanoma, head and neck, liver or kidney cancer. The sequences come from CD4+ or CD8+ T cells sorted from blood, collected in a trial of the OX40 agonist ivuxolimab. This sequence joins TRBV5-5 and TRBJ2-2; the D gene is possibly TRBD2 (5 bases). CDR3 nucleotide sequence: TGTGCCAGCAGCCCACTCGCGGGTACCGGGGAGCTGTTTTTT. Amino acids: CASSPLAGTGELFF.